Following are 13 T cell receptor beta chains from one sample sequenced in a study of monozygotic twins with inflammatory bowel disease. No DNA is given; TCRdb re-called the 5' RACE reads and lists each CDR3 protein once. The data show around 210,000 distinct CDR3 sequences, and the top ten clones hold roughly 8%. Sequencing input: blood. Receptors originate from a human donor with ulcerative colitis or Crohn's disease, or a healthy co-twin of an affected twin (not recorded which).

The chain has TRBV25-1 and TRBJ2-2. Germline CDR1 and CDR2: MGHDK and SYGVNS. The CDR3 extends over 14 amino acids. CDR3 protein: CASRRQENTGELFF.

The CDR3 loop reads CASSQVLGGGPHEQYF. The chain couples TRBV4-3 to TRBJ2-7; without DNA, the TCRdb call of TRBD1 cannot be checked. CDR3 length equals 16 residues. Germline V lookup: CDR1 LGHNA, CDR2 YSLEER.

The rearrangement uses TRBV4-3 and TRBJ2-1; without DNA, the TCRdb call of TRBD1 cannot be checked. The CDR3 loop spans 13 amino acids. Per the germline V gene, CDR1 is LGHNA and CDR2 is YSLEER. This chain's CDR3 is CASINRVYNEQFF.

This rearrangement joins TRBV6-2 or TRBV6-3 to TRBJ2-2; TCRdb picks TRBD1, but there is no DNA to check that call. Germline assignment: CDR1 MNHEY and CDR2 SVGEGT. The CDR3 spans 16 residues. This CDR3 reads CASSPHGQGGTGELFF.

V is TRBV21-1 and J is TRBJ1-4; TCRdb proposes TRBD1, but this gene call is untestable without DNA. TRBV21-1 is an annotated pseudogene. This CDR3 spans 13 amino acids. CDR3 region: CASGTGKNEKLFF.

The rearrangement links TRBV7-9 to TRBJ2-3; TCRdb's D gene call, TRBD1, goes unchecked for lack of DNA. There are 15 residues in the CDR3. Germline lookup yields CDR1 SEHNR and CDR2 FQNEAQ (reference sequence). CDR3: CASSSTTGITDTQYF.

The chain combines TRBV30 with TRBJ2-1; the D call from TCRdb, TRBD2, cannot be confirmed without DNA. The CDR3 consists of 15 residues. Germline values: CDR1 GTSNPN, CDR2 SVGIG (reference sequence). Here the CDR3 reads CAWAWGDENYNEQFF.

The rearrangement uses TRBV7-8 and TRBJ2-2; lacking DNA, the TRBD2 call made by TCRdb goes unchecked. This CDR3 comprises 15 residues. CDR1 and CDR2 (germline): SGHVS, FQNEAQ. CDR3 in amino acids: CASSPSGGVTGELFF.

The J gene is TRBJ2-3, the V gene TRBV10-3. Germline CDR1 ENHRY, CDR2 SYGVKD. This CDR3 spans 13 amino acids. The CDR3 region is CAISQDYTDTQYF.

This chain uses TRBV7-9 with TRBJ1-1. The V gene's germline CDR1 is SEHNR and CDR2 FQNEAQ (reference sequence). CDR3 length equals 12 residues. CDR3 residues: CASSLEGYGAFF. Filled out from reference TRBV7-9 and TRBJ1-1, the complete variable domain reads DTGVSQNPRHKITKRGQNVTFRCDPISEHNRLYWYRQTLGQGPEFLTYFQNEAQLEKSRLLSDRFSAERPKGSFSTLEIQRTEQGDSAMYLCASSLEGYGAFFGQGTRLTVV.

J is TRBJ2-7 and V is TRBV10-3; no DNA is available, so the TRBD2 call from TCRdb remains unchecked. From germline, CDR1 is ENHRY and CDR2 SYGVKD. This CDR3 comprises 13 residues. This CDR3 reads CAISDGETYEQYF.

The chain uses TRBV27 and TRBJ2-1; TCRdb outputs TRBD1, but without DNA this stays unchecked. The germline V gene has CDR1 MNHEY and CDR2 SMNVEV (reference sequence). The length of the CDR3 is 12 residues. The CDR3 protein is CASKNWGHEQFF.

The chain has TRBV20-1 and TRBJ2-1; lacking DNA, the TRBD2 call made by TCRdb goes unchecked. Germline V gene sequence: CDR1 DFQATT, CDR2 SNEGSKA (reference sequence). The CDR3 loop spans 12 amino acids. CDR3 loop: CSAPGSGSEQFF.